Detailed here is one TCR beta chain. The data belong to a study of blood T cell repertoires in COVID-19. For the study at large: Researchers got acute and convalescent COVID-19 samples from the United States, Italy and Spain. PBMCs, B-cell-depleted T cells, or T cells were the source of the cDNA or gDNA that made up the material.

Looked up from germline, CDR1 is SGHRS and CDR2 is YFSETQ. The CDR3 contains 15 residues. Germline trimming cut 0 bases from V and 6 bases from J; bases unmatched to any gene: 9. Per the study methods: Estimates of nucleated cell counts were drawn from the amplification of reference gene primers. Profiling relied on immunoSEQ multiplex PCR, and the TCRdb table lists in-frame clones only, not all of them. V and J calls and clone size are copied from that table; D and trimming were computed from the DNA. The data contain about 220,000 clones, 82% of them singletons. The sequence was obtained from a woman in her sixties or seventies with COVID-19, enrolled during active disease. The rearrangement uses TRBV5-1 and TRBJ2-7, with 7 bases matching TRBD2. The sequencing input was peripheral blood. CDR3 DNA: TGCGCCAGCAGCTTGGATTCCGGCGGGAGTAGCGAGCAGTACTTC. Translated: CASSLDSGGSSEQYF.